This passage covers 20 T cell receptor beta chains from one sample sequenced in a study of blood T cells in healthy people across ages. Primers used in a second PCR of roughly 6 to 11 cycles were a sample-barcoded 5' primer and a J-beta primer mix. TCRdb processed the 5' RACE reads anew with MiXCR; each CDR3 protein has one entry. The sample yields 1.5 million to 2 million distinct CDR3 sequences, about 39% seen once. Sequenced: blood. These receptors came from a human donor in good health.

This clonotype came up once. The chain couples TRBV5-1 to TRBJ1-1; D uncertain. Trimming stripped 2 bases from V and 3 bases from J, with 11 bases between. This CDR3 contains 14 residues. Germline CDR1 SGHRS, CDR2 YFSETQ. DNA of the CDR3: TGCGCCAGCAGCTTCTCCTTGGACCACACTGAAGCTTTCTTT. Amino acids: CASSFSLDHTEAFF.

About this clonotype itself: The conserved closing phenylalanine or tryptophan is absent in this CDR3, likely reflecting a read error. The chain couples TRBV7-9 to TRBJ2-1, with 9 nucleotides matching TRBD1. This CDR3 has 15 amino acids. Germline V lookup: CDR1 SEHNR, CDR2 FQNEAQ (reference sequence). J lost 7 bases, V lost 4 bases, and 8 bases had no gene match. CDR3 DNA: TGTGCCAGCAGCTCGACCGGGACAGGGAGAAATGAGCAGTTCTCC. It is translated as CASSSTGTGRNEQFS.

On this clonotype: The junction shows a germline mismatch at one end, possibly a read error. The CDR3 sequence: CAGSLLSSLTNYGYTF. Here the CDR3 DNA reads TGTGCCGGCAGTTTACTCTCCAGTTTGACTAACTATGGCTACACCTTC. The genes are TRBV12-3 or TRBV12-4 and TRBJ1-2; D gene ambiguous. The CDR3 contains 16 residues.

The chain has TRBV29-1 and TRBJ2-4; TRBD1 matches at 9 bases. The V gene's germline CDR1 is SQVTM and CDR2 ANQGSEA. The CDR3 is 13 amino acids. The J segment lost 13 bases and the V segment lost 5 bases, leaving 12 bases of the junction unmatched. CDR3 protein: CSVRKGQGGEQYF. The CDR3 DNA follows: TGCAGCGTTAGGAAGGGACAGGGCGGAGAGCAGTACTTC. Drawing the rest from reference TRBV29-1 and TRBJ2-4, the complete variable domain is SAVISQKPSRDICQRGTSLTIQCQVDSQVTMMFWYRQQPGQSLTLIATANQGSEATYESGFVIDKFPISRPNLTFSTLTVSNMSPEDSSIYLCSVRKGQGGEQYFGAGTRLSVL.

Regarding this clonotype: At one of its ends the junction is not consistent with the germline gene, which may arise from a read error. This chain links TRBV7-2 with TRBJ2-5, with a possible D match to TRBD2 (7 bases). This CDR3 is 15 amino acids long. Germline assignment: CDR1 SGHTA and CDR2 FQGNSA. CDR3 loop: CASSLGGGAGEIQYF. In DNA form, the CDR3 reads TGTGCCAGCAGCTTAGGAGGGGGGGCCGGTGAGATCCAGTACTTC. Using reference TRBV7-2 and TRBJ2-5 for the parts outside the CDR3, the full variable domain is GAGVSQSPSNKVTEKGKDVELRCDPISGHTALYWYRQSLGQGLEFLIYFQGNSAPDKSGLPSDRFSAERTGGSVSTLTIQRTQQEDSAVYLCASSLGGGAGEIQYFGPGTRLLVL.

The V and J genes are TRBV10-3 and TRBJ2-3; 9 bases map to TRBD2. The V segment lost 6 bases and the J segment 2 bases; nucleotides outside the gene matches: 9. The CDR3 consists of 16 residues. Germline V gene sequence: CDR1 ENHRY, CDR2 SYGVKD. CDR3 loop: CAISKGGTSHTDTQYF. The CDR3 DNA sequence: TGTGCCATCAGCAAAGGAGGGACTAGCCACACAGATACGCAGTATTTT.

The V and J genes are TRBV6-2 or TRBV6-3 and TRBJ2-2; D may match TRBD1 or TRBD2 (6 bases each). Trimming shortened V by 6 bases and J by 6 bases, and 17 bases separated the two germline ends. Germline V gene lookup returns CDR1 MNHEY and CDR2 SVGEGT. The CDR3 spans 15 residues. CDR3 nucleotides: TGTGCCAGCAGGGCGGGACAACCCACCCCCGGGGAGCTGTTTTTT. Amino acids: CASRAGQPTPGELFF.

The chain is built from TRBV7-2 and TRBJ2-1, with D unresolved. Germline V gene data show CDR1 as SGHTA and CDR2 as FQGNSA. The CDR3 loop spans 13 amino acids. Trimming cost V 3 bases and J 7 bases, with 10 bases left between them. CDR3 coding DNA: TGTGCCAGCAGCTTTACAGTGGGGAATGAGCAGTTCTTC. It encodes CASSFTVGNEQFF.

The chain couples TRBV5-1 to TRBJ1-1; D is possibly TRBD1 (5 bases). The CDR3 runs 16 residues. Trimming cost V 2 bases and J 1 base, with 15 bases left between them. Germline V gene lookup returns CDR1 SGHRS and CDR2 YFSETQ. The CDR3 sequence is CASSFRPGPGNTEAFF. The CDR3, as DNA: TGCGCCAGCAGCTTTAGACCGGGACCCGGGAACACTGAAGCTTTCTTT.

This clonotype was counted only a few times. The V call is TRBV12-3 or TRBV12-4, the J call TRBJ2-7; D possibly matches TRBD1 or TRBD2 (5 bases each). V gave up 2 bases and J gave up 0 bases, with 11 bases separating them. The CDR3 consists of 15 residues. CDR3 DNA: TGTGCCAGCAGTTTATTTGGGGGTACCTCCTACGAGCAGTACTTC. Encoded protein: CASSLFGGTSYEQYF.

This clonotype was observed a single time. Because the CDR3 is missing its conserved closing phenylalanine or tryptophan, this is likely a read error. The chain carries TRBV6-1 and TRBJ1-5; D is undetermined. Trimming shortened V by 4 bases and J by 7 bases, and 17 bases separated the two germline ends. This CDR3 region has 15 residues. Germline V gives CDR1 MNHNS, CDR2 SASEGT. The CDR3 reads CASSGPDGEIQPQHV. CDR3 DNA: TGTGCCAGCAGTGGACCCGACGGAGAAATCCAGCCCCAGCATGTT.

In regard to this clonotype: A junction end diverges from the germline sequence, so it may reflect a read error. The chain employs TRBV4-2 and TRBJ2-1; TRBD2 agrees at 13 bases. The CDR3 is 16 residues long. Germline V gene sequence: CDR1 LGHNA, CDR2 YNFKEQ. The DNA for the CDR3 is TGTGTCAGCAGCCAACTAGCGGGGGGGGAGTACAATGAGCAGTTCTTC. It encodes CVSSQLAGGEYNEQFF.

This clonotype was detected only a few times. The CDR3 loop is CSARDAQRGGNEQYF. For the CDR3, the DNA is TGCAGTGCTAGAGATGCCCAGCGGGGAGGCAACGAGCAGTACTTC. The chain couples TRBV20-1 to TRBJ2-4; 7 bases are shared with TRBD2. The J call is doubtful: the DNA matches TRBJ2-7 better. Germline V CDR1 and CDR2: DFQATT, SNEGSKA (reference sequence). The length of the CDR3 is 15 residues.

This rearrangement joins TRBV11-2 to TRBJ2-1; the D gene could be TRBD1 or TRBD2 (6 bases each). The CDR3 is 18 amino acids. The germline V and J ends were trimmed by 4 bases and 5 bases, with 24 bases remaining between them. In germline, CDR1 is SGHAT, CDR2 FQNNGV. CDR3 DNA: TGTGCCAGCAGCTCTTTGGGGGGAGCAGGGGTGAGGCACAATGAGCAGTTCTTC. This codes for CASSSLGGAGVRHNEQFF.

The CDR3 nucleotides are TGTGCCAGCAGCCGCGACAGGGGTTTAGAAAACATTCAGTACTTC. Encoded protein: CASSRDRGLENIQYF. This chain links TRBV7-8 with TRBJ2-4, with 8 bases aligning to TRBD1. Germline V gives CDR1 SGHVS, CDR2 FQNEAQ. The CDR3 spans 15 residues. Trimming took 5 bases from V and 5 from J; bases not matched to a gene: 8.

The chain couples TRBV7-2 to TRBJ2-7; 7 bases map to TRBD1. V lost 5 bases and J lost 3; bases outside the gene matches: 7. This CDR3 has 14 residues. Germline loops: CDR1 SGHTA, CDR2 FQGNSA. The CDR3 is CASSRTGTDYEQYF. The CDR3 DNA is TGTGCCAGCAGCCGGACCGGGACAGACTACGAGCAGTACTTC.

The chain joins TRBV11-3 to TRBJ2-7; the D is unclear. The CDR3 has 12 residues. Germline assignment: CDR1 SGHNT and CDR2 YENEEA. Trimming removed 5 bases at V and 7 bases at J, with 12 bases between. The CDR3 region has the DNA TGTGCCAGCAGCCCCGTCTATGGAGAGCAGTACTTC. This translates into CASSPVYGEQYF.

The chain employs TRBV15 and TRBJ1-2, with D maybe TRBD1 (5 bases). This CDR3 region has 14 residues. CDR1 and CDR2 (germline): LNHNV, YYDKDF (reference sequence). V was cut by 0 bases and J by 6 bases, with 11 bases left in between. CDR3 in amino acids: CATSRDPTANGYTF. The CDR3, as DNA: TGTGCCACCAGCAGAGATCCGACAGCGAATGGCTACACCTTC.

This clonotype was counted only a few times. The CDR3 is CSARGGPISLNEQFF. In DNA, the CDR3 is TGCAGTGCTAGGGGTGGACCCATCAGCCTCAATGAGCAGTTCTTC. The chain has TRBV20-1 and TRBJ2-1; no definite D call. The germline V and J ends were trimmed by 3 bases and 6 bases, with 18 bases remaining between them. The CDR3 has 15 residues. Germline CDR1 is DFQATT and CDR2 is SNEGSKA (reference sequence).

The chain recombines TRBV29-1 with TRBJ2-5, with D maybe TRBD2 (6 bases). V gave up 1 base and J gave up 1 base, with 22 bases separating them. Germline V lookup: CDR1 SQVTM, CDR2 ANQGSEA. The CDR3 has 18 residues. For the CDR3, the DNA is TGCAGCGTTGAAGGGGGGGTCCCGGCCAGGCACCTCCAAGAGACCCAGTACTTC. This encodes CSVEGGVPARHLQETQYF.